Listed here are 30 T cell receptor beta chains from one sample, sequenced in a study of post-analysis software for immune sequencing data. Study-wide results and limits: Included in a set of roughly five TRBV segments more frequent in patients than controls were TRBV5-6, TRBV5-1 and TRBV20-1.

Unique molecular identifiers were carried by the TCR beta cDNA libraries. TCRdb re-analysed the PCR reads in MiXCR, keeping a single row per CDR3 protein. The table includes approximately 440,000 distinct CDR3 sequences, roughly 46% detected once. No antigen has been assigned to these receptors. Sequencing used blood. The receptors come from a girl aged 10-17 years with multiple sclerosis.

This clonotype was counted only a few times. The gene calls are TRBV20-1 and TRBJ1-5; TRBD1 might be the D (5 bases). V was cut by 2 bases and J by 5 bases, with 16 bases left in between. CDR1 and CDR2 (germline): DFQATT, SNEGSKA (reference sequence). This CDR3 region has 15 residues. CDR3 region: CSARKTGQGDQPQHF. CDR3 DNA: TGCAGTGCTAGAAAGACCGGACAAGGGGATCAGCCCCAGCATTTT.

The V and J genes are TRBV5-1 and TRBJ2-7; 10 nucleotides agree with TRBD1. Losses at the gene ends were 4 bases for V and 5 bases for J; bases not matched to a gene: 6. The germline V gene has CDR1 SGHRS and CDR2 YFSETQ. The CDR3 sequence is 14 residues long. Here the CDR3 DNA reads TGCGCCAGCAGCGAGGGACAGGGGCACCACGAGCAGTACTTC. This encodes CASSEGQGHHEQYF.

The table lists this clonotype with many counts. The CDR3 spells CASSQRHSNQPQHF. The CDR3 DNA is TGTGCCAGCAGCCAACGACATAGCAATCAGCCCCAGCATTTT. This chain uses TRBV3-1 with TRBJ1-5; D gene ambiguous. The CDR3 contains 14 residues. Germline V CDR1 and CDR2: LGHDT, YNNKEL (reference sequence). With 2 bases removed from V and 0 bases from J, the gap between germline ends came to 5 bases.

The sample holds a few counts of this clonotype. This sequence joins TRBV15 and TRBJ2-1, with 8 bases fitting TRBD1. CDR1 and CDR2 from the germline V gene are LNHNV and YYDKDF (reference sequence). Trimming removed 3 bases from V and 1 base from J; junction bases left unmatched: 2. There are 15 residues in the CDR3. Here the CDR3 DNA reads TGTGCCACCAGCAGCGGGACAGGTTCCTACAATGAGCAGTTCTTC. Residues: CATSSGTGSYNEQFF.

This chain connects TRBV6-4 to TRBJ2-3; the D is unclear. Germline V CDR1 and CDR2: MRHNA, SNTAGT. The CDR3 loop spans 15 amino acids. V was shortened by 3 bases and J by 2 bases, with 12 bases between the two germline ends. The CDR3 DNA reads as TGTGCCAGCAGTGAAGGGCGGACGGACACAGATACGCAGTATTTT. Encoded protein: CASSEGRTDTDTQYF.

V usage is TRBV20-1 and J usage is TRBJ1-2; 11 bases fit TRBD1. Trimming at V came to 5 bases and at J to 1 base, leaving 12 bases not matched to a gene. Germline-derived CDR1 and CDR2 are DFQATT and SNEGSKA (reference sequence). The CDR3 length is 17 residues. DNA for the CDR3: TGCAGTGCTCGCGACCGGGACAGGGGGGGTCTTAACTATGGCTACACCTTC. Protein sequence: CSARDRDRGGLNYGYTF.

The chain has TRBV9 and TRBJ2-1; 14 bases map to TRBD2. The trim removed 0 bases at V and 13 bases at J, leaving 6 bases unmatched. Germline V gene lookup returns CDR1 SGDLS and CDR2 YYNGEE. The CDR3 is 15 amino acids. The CDR3 DNA is TGTGCCAGCAGCGTAGAGGGACTAGCGGGAGTCCAACAGTTCTTC. This sequence encodes CASSVEGLAGVQQFF.

This rearrangement joins TRBV19 to TRBJ2-4; tentative D call: TRBD1 (7 bases). The CDR3 spans 13 residues. The germline gives CDR1 LNHDA, CDR2 SQIVND (reference sequence). Between the trimmed V and J ends, which lost 5 bases and 13 bases, there was a span of 18 bases. The CDR3: CASSRDRVREQYF. CDR3 DNA sequence: TGTGCCAGTAGTCGCGACAGGGTCCGGGAGCAGTACTTC.

This chain uses TRBV19 with TRBJ2-6; D might be TRBD2 (7 bases). V shed 7 bases and J shed 2 bases, with 18 bases lying between them. The CDR3 is 17 residues long. Germline CDR1 reads LNHDA; CDR2 reads SQIVND (reference sequence). CDR3 bases: TGTGCCAGTACCCTTACGGGGGGCGCAACTGGGGCCAACGTCCTGACTTTC. It yields the protein CASTLTGGATGANVLTF.

This clonotype was seen a single time. The chain couples TRBV20-1 to TRBJ1-3; possibly TRBD1 for D (5 bases). The CDR3 runs to 15 residues. CDR1 is DFQATT, CDR2 SNEGSKA, per germline (reference sequence). V shed 6 bases and J shed 0 bases, with 15 bases lying between them. The CDR3 nucleotides are TGCAGTGCCGAAGGGGCGATTCCCTCTGGAAACACCATATATTTT. This encodes CSAEGAIPSGNTIYF.

About this clonotype: At one boundary the junction diverges from the germline segment, which might be a read error. The V and J genes are TRBV28 and TRBJ2-7; 7 bases are shared with TRBD1. The CDR3 is made up of 13 amino acids. Germline V CDR1 and CDR2: MDHEN, SYDVKM. CDR3 in amino acids: CATHRGPPYERYF. The CDR3 DNA is TGTGCCACACACAGGGGCCCACCCTACGAGCGGTACTTC.

The chain combines TRBV6-1 with TRBJ2-5, with 8 bases aligning to TRBD1. In germline, CDR1 is MNHNS, CDR2 SASEGT. The CDR3 totals 15 residues. Trimming took 2 bases from V and 4 from J; bases not matched to a gene: 6. Here the CDR3 DNA reads TGTGCCAGCAGTGAACGGCCAGGGGGCGGAGAGACCCAGTACTTC. Protein sequence: CASSERPGGGETQYF.

V and J are TRBV28 and TRBJ1-4; 7 bases agree with TRBD1. CDR1 and CDR2 from the germline V gene are MDHEN and SYDVKM. CDR3 length: 13 amino acids. V lost 8 bases and J lost 6; bases outside the gene matches: 6. The CDR3 sequence is CASAGGRHEKLFF. The CDR3 bases are TGTGCCAGCGCAGGGGGACGACATGAAAAACTGTTTTTT.

This clonotype showed up just a few times. This rearrangement joins TRBV20-1 to TRBJ2-7; D gene ambiguous. Trimming removed 3 bases at V and 4 bases at J, with 7 bases between. The CDR3 has 11 residues. Germline V lookup: CDR1 DFQATT, CDR2 SNEGSKA (reference sequence). CDR3 DNA: TGCAGTGCTAGCCAGGATTACGAGCAGTACTTC. It encodes CSASQDYEQYF.

The table lists this clonotype with a few counts. This chain connects TRBV11-1 to TRBJ2-7; D possibly corresponds to TRBD1 (5 bases). The CDR3 extends over 14 amino acids. Per germline, CDR1 SGHAT and CDR2 FQDESV (reference sequence). Trimming cost V 5 bases and J 3 bases, with 14 bases left between them. CDR3 loop: CASSPVGQLYEQYF. The CDR3 region has the DNA TGTGCCAGCAGCCCCGTCGGACAACTCTACGAGCAGTACTTC.

V is TRBV20-1 and J is TRBJ1-1, with 8 bases lining up with TRBD1. J lost 1 base, V lost 7 bases, and 5 bases had no gene match. The CDR3 totals 13 residues. Germline loops: CDR1 DFQATT, CDR2 SNEGSKA (reference sequence). CDR3 nucleotides: TGCAGTGTACCCGGGACAGGGAACACTGAAGCTTTCTTT. Translating it yields CSVPGTGNTEAFF.

In its sample, this clonotype was seen a few times. V usage is TRBV7-6 and J usage is TRBJ2-2, with D possibly TRBD2 on 6 matching bases. V lost 1 base to trimming and J lost 1 base, with 10 bases between them. Germline CDR1 is SGHVS and CDR2 is FNYEAQ. The CDR3 consists of 16 residues. The CDR3 DNA follows: TGTGCCAGCAGCTTAGAGGCTAGCGTGAACACCGGGGAGCTGTTTTTT. This codes for CASSLEASVNTGELFF.

This clonotype was picked up a small number of times. This sequence joins TRBV24-1 and TRBJ1-5; weak D call: TRBD1 (6 bases). The CDR3 extends over 17 amino acids. V lost 1 base and J lost 0, with 12 bases in between. Looked up from germline, CDR1 is KGHDR and CDR2 is SFDVKD. CDR3 coding DNA: TGTGCCACCAGTGATTTTCACAGGGAATATAGCAATCAGCCCCAGCATTTT. Its translation: CATSDFHREYSNQPQHF.

This clonotype was seen more than once but under ten times. The rearrangement joins TRBV7-2 to TRBJ2-1, with D perhaps assigned TRBD1 or TRBD2 (5 bases each). V was shortened by 1 base and J by 5 bases, with 9 bases between the two germline ends. CDR1 is SGHTA and CDR2 is FQGNSA in the germline V gene. CDR3 length equals 14 residues. CDR3 loop: CASSLEGTNNEQFF. As DNA, the CDR3 is TGTGCCAGCAGCTTAGAGGGGACGAACAATGAGCAGTTCTTC.

This clonotype was recorded once. The rearrangement uses TRBV11-2 and TRBJ2-3; D may correspond to TRBD1 or TRBD2 (5 bases each). The CDR3 loop spans 15 amino acids. CDR1 and CDR2 (germline): SGHAT, FQNNGV. Trimming left V 3 bases short and J 4 bases short, with 14 bases between. CDR3 loop: CASSLIPGRSDTQYF. The CDR3 DNA reads TGTGCCAGCAGCTTGATTCCGGGGCGGTCAGATACGCAGTATTTT.

Only a few counts were recorded for this clonotype. CDR3 nucleotide sequence: TGTGCCAGCAGTTCCCCTAGCGGGCTCCGACATACGCAGTATTTT. It encodes CASSSPSGLRHTQYF. The chain couples TRBV28 to TRBJ2-3; TRBD2 matches at 8 bases. The CDR3 sequence is 15 residues long. Germline trimming cut 4 bases from V and 7 bases from J; bases unmatched to any gene: 10. Germline values: CDR1 MDHEN, CDR2 SYDVKM.

This chain uses TRBV7-2 with TRBJ1-5; a possible D gene is TRBD1 (5 bases). Germline-derived CDR1 and CDR2 are SGHTA and FQGNSA. The V end lost 5 bases, the J end lost 1 base, and 15 bases lay between the germline ends. This CDR3 region has 16 residues. CDR3 nucleotide sequence: TGTGCCAGCAGCCCAGCTGGGGCTATGAGCAATCAGCCCCAGCATTTT. Its protein product is CASSPAGAMSNQPQHF. Together with reference TRBV7-2 and TRBJ1-5, the CDR3 gives the full variable domain: GAGVSQSPSNKVTEKGKDVELRCDPISGHTALYWYRQSLGQGLEFLIYFQGNSAPDKSGLPSDRFSAERTGGSVSTLTIQRTQQEDSAVYLCASSPAGAMSNQPQHFGDGTRLSIL.

The chain recombines TRBV20-1 with TRBJ2-7; 9 bases line up with TRBD1. The J call is in doubt because the DNA end fits TRBJ2-5 better. The germline V gene has CDR1 DFQATT and CDR2 SNEGSKA (reference sequence). The CDR3 loop spans 12 amino acids. This chain's CDR3 is CSNTGGAETQYF. In DNA, the CDR3 is TGCAGTAACACAGGGGGCGCAGAGACCCAGTACTTC.

The chain uses TRBV18 and TRBJ2-2; 8 bases agree with TRBD1. V dropped 2 bases and J dropped 0; count of bases not matched to a gene: 8. The CDR3 length is 18 residues. Germline loops: CDR1 KGHSH, CDR2 LQKENI. The DNA of the CDR3 is TGTGCCAGCTCACCATCTCCAGGACAGGGCACGAACACCGGGGAGCTGTTTTTT. This translates into CASSPSPGQGTNTGELFF.

The J gene is TRBJ2-1, the V gene TRBV20-1, with a possible D match to TRBD1 (6 bases). Per the germline V gene, CDR1 is DFQATT and CDR2 is SNEGSKA (reference sequence). V lost 5 bases and J 9 bases, leaving 14 bases between the germline ends. The CDR3 covers 12 residues. Here the CDR3 reads CSAYPGVGEQFF. As DNA, the CDR3 is TGCAGTGCTTATCCAGGGGTCGGTGAGCAGTTCTTC.

V and J are TRBV9 and TRBJ2-3; tentative D call: TRBD1 (6 bases). Per germline, CDR1 SGDLS and CDR2 YYNGEE. The CDR3 is 16 amino acids. V was trimmed by 0 bases and J by 0 bases, leaving 11 bases between them. The CDR3, as DNA: TGTGCCAGCAGCGTAGGGGCAGGGGATAGCACAGATACGCAGTATTTT. Protein: CASSVGAGDSTDTQYF.

This chain connects TRBV12-3 or TRBV12-4 to TRBJ2-1, with D possibly being TRBD2 (6 bases). The CDR3 spans 16 residues. Trimming stripped 0 bases from V and 6 bases from J, with 15 bases between. CDR3 residues: CASSLALGRDFNEQFF. The CDR3 DNA is TGTGCCAGCAGTTTAGCGCTGGGGCGGGACTTCAATGAGCAGTTCTTC.

This clonotype was detected once. The genes are TRBV10-3 and TRBJ2-1; D is possibly TRBD2 (5 bases). The CDR3 has 13 amino acids. V was shortened by 0 bases and J by 9 bases, with 9 bases between the two germline ends. Germline CDR1 reads ENHRY; CDR2 reads SYGVKD. In DNA, the CDR3 is TGTGCCATCAGTGAGTCGATACGGGGTGAGCAGTTCTTC. This translates into CAISESIRGEQFF.

This clonotype was recorded only once. One junction end does not reproduce the germline sequence, and a read error may be involved. The chain couples TRBV20-1 to TRBJ1-1, with 8 bases aligning to TRBD1. CDR1 and CDR2 (germline): DFQATT, SNEGSKA (reference sequence). This CDR3 has 12 residues. In nucleotides, the CDR3 is TGCAGTGCGAGCCGGACAGGGACTGAGGCTTTCTTT. Protein: CSASRTGTEAFF.

This chain uses TRBV4-1 with TRBJ1-1, with D perhaps TRBD1 (5 bases). V was shortened by 1 base and J by 2 bases, with 11 bases between the two germline ends. Germline V gene sequence: CDR1 MGHRA, CDR2 YSYEKL. The CDR3 consists of 15 residues. Here the CDR3 DNA reads TGCGCCAGCAGCCAAGGTGGACACCTAAACACTGAAGCTTTCTTT. Its protein is CASSQGGHLNTEAFF.